This T cell receptor beta chain stems from a study of T cell clusters in autoimmune cytopenias. TRB was amplified by touch-down multiplex PCR, primer pools A and B combined. TCRdb re-called the multiplex PCR reads and shows each CDR3 protein once, DNA omitted. The sample has 3,500 to 4,500 distinct CDR3 sequences. This clonotype is labeled medium-sized (0.01 to 0.1%) based on frequency. TRB was amplified from about 270 ng of peripheral blood genomic DNA per sample. CDR3 size: 13 residues. The germline CDR1 and CDR2 sequences are SQVTM and ANQGSEA. This same sample was also part of a study on T cell repertoires in aging, cancer and after chemotherapy.

The genes are TRBV29-1 and TRBJ2-3; without DNA, the TCRdb call of TRBD1 cannot be checked. This TCR was recovered from a human donor with an autoimmune cytopenia or autoimmune hepatitis (not recorded which). The source material was peripheral blood. The CDR3 sequence is CSGIRGGTDTQYF.